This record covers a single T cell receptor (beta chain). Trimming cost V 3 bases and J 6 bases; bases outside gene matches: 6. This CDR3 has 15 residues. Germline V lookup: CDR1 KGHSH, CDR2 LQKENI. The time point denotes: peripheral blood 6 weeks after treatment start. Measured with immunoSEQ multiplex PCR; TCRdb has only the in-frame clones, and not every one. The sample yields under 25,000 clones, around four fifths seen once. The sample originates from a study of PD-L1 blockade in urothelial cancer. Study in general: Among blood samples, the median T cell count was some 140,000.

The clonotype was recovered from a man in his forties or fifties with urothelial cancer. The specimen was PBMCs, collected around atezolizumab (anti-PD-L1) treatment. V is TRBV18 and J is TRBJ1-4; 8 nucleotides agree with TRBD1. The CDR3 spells CASSPITTGDEKLFF. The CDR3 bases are TGTGCCAGCTCACCCATCACGACAGGGGATGAAAAACTGTTTTTT.